This T cell receptor (beta chain) derives from a study of T cell changes during pregnancy in multiple sclerosis. The repertoire was sequenced with immunoSEQ multiplex PCR; TCRdb's copy has only in-frame clones and lacks some. The sample records over 50,000 clones, about nine tenths being singletons. V gave up 6 bases and J gave up 0 bases; unmatched junction bases: 5. The CDR3 totals 15 residues. CDR1 is MNHEY, CDR2 SVGAGI, per germline. The sequence came from a female donor in good health, enrolled as a control in a pregnancy study. The material was peripheral blood, obtained in the first trimester of pregnancy. The chain carries TRBV6-5 and TRBJ1-5, with TRBD1 matching over 7 bases. CDR3 in amino acids: CASSPDRASNQPQHF. CDR3 DNA: TGTGCCAGCAGCCCCGACAGGGCTAGCAATCAGCCCCAGCATTTT.